The rows below give T cell receptor beta chains drawn from one sample of a study of T-cell memory formation after mild COVID-19. TCRdb re-called the 5' RACE reads through MiXCR, storing one row per CDR3 protein. The table lists around 99,000 distinct CDR3 sequences, under 15% of them singletons. Sequencing input: PBMCs or a T cell subset sorted from them (not recorded which). These receptor sequences come from a man in his late teens or twenties who had mild COVID-19 (a few samples of this study predate the infection). Cell type and time point are not known. Each CDR3 is given with its conserved first and last residue. Fields, in order: clone size, V gene, J gene, D gene, CDR3 protein, CDR3 DNA. The D gene is left open where the match is weak. Where a row states a size, it is once, few, many or the class of an expanded clone; other rows omit it.

few	TRBV7-9	TRBJ2-5	-	CASSFKRNSQETQYF	TGTGCCAGCAGCTTCAAGCGGAATTCCCAAGAGACCCAGTACTTC
few	TRBV2	TRBJ2-3	-	CASNVDTQYF	TGTGCCAGCAACGTGGATACGCAGTATTTT
-	TRBV12-3/TRBV12-4	TRBJ2-7	-	CASSPGPPEEQYF	TGTGCCAGCAGTCCCGGGCCTCCTGAGGAGCAGTACTTC
-	TRBV14	TRBJ2-1	-	CASSPTRASRLWHEQFF	TGTGCCAGCAGCCCCACTCGGGCCAGCCGCTTATGGCATGAGCAGTTCTTC
-	TRBV2	TRBJ1-5	-	CASSLETYSNQPQHF	TGTGCCAGCAGTCTCGAGACTTATAGCAATCAGCCCCAGCATTTT
-	TRBV4-2	TRBJ1-1	TRBD1	CASSQVGTGGITEAFF	TGTGCCAGCAGCCAAGTTGGGACAGGGGGCATAACTGAAGCTTTCTTT
-	TRBV28	TRBJ1-5	-	CASSLKGVQGPQHF	TGTGCCAGCAGTTTAAAAGGGGTACAGGGGCCCCAGCATTTT
few	TRBV6-5	TRBJ1-5	-	CASSYRVGNQPQHF	TGTGCCAGCAGTTACAGGGTTGGCAATCAGCCCCAGCATTTT
-	TRBV21-1	TRBJ1-4	-	CASSPSSEEKLFF	TGTGCCAGCAGCCCCAGTTCGGAAGAAAAACTGTTTTTT
-	TRBV5-4	TRBJ2-3	-	CASSQYDGTQYF	TGTGCCAGCAGCCAGTACGACGGTACGCAGTATTTT
-	TRBV13	TRBJ2-3	-	CASSPLRGSDTQYF	TGTGCCAGCAGCCCCCTGAGGGGGTCAGATACGCAGTATTTT
few	TRBV5-4	TRBJ1-2	TRBD1	CASTDRVVHGYTF	TGTGCCAGCACCGACAGGGTCGTACATGGCTACACCTTC
-	TRBV11-2	TRBJ1-3	TRBD1	CASSRGTGLWNTIYF	TGTGCCAGCAGCCGGGGGACAGGGTTGTGGAACACCATATATTTT
-	TRBV15	TRBJ2-2	-	CATSRDSVKNTGELFF	TGTGCCACCAGCAGAGATTCGGTGAAAAACACCGGGGAGCTGTTTTTT
once	TRBV6-6	TRBJ2-3	TRBD2	CASSLTSGGASSTDTQYF	TGTGCCAGCAGTTTGACTAGCGGGGGGGCCTCAAGCACAGATACGCAGTATTTT
many	TRBV11-2	TRBJ2-1	-	CASSISYNEQFF	TGTGCCAGCAGCATTAGCTACAATGAGCAGTTCTTC
few	TRBV4-1	TRBJ2-3	-	CASSQGPQDTQYF	TGCGCCAGCAGCCAAGGACCCCAGGATACGCAGTATTTT
-	TRBV4-1	TRBJ2-4	TRBD2	CASSQGSSGTSKNIQYF	TGCGCCAGCAGCCAAGGGAGTAGCGGGACATCCAAAAACATTCAGTACTTC
few	TRBV5-1	TRBJ2-7	TRBD1	CASSFDREGRYEQYF	TGCGCCAGCAGCTTTGACAGGGAAGGTCGCTACGAGCAGTACTTC
few	TRBV9	TRBJ2-1	-	CASSVGQGSHNEQFF	TGTGCCAGCAGCGTAGGGCAGGGTTCGCACAATGAGCAGTTCTTC
-	TRBV5-1	TRBJ2-5	TRBD2	CASSGTGTSGGETQYF	TGCGCCAGCAGCGGAACCGGGACTAGCGGTGGGGAGACCCAGTACTTC
few	TRBV20-1	TRBJ2-3	-	CSARDWGGDFPDTQYF	TGCAGTGCTAGAGATTGGGGCGGGGACTTCCCAGATACGCAGTATTTT
few	TRBV7-8	TRBJ1-4	TRBD1	CASSAVATGGATNEKLFF	TGTGCCAGCAGCGCGGTCGCCACAGGGGGTGCAACTAATGAAAAACTGTTTTTT
few	TRBV4-1	TRBJ2-5	TRBD2	CASSQDGLAGVLQETQYF	TGCGCCAGCAGCCAAGATGGGCTAGCGGGGGTGCTCCAGGAGACCCAGTACTTC
few	TRBV13	TRBJ1-3	TRBD1	CASSQGGTGPGNTIYF	TGTGCCAGCAGCCAGGGAGGGACAGGCCCCGGAAACACCATATATTTT
-	TRBV7-2	TRBJ1-6	-	CASSLMATGHSPLHF	TGTGCCAGCAGCTTGATGGCCACGGGTCATTCACCCCTCCACTTT
few	TRBV10-3	TRBJ2-7	-	CASGGRYEQYF	TGTGCCTCCGGAGGGCGGTACGAGCAGTACTTC
many	TRBV20-1	TRBJ2-7	-	CSARLGHSYEQYF	TGCAGTGCTAGATTGGGACATTCATACGAGCAGTACTTC
-	TRBV5-1	TRBJ1-1	-	CASSLAAGEITEAFF	TGCGCCAGCAGCTTGGCGGCAGGGGAGATAACTGAAGCTTTCTTT
-	TRBV5-1	TRBJ2-1	TRBD1	CASSYRTGINEQFF	TGCGCCAGCAGCTACCGGACAGGGATCAATGAGCAGTTCTTC
-	TRBV12-3/TRBV12-4	TRBJ2-5	-	CASSSTTGQETQYF	TGTGCCAGCAGTTCCACGACAGGCCAAGAGACCCAGTACTTC
few	TRBV29-1	TRBJ2-2	-	CSVASRGELFF	TGCAGCGTTGCGAGTCGCGGGGAGCTGTTTTTT
few	TRBV12-3/TRBV12-4	TRBJ2-3	TRBD2	CASSLAGRDTQYF	TGTGCCAGCAGCCTAGCGGGTAGAGATACGCAGTATTTT
few	TRBV6-6	TRBJ2-6	-	CASSYSASGANVLTF	TGTGCCAGCAGTTACTCTGCCTCTGGGGCCAACGTCCTGACTTTC
many	TRBV6-5	TRBJ2-1	-	CASSYQDSYNEQFF	TGTGCCAGCAGTTACCAGGACTCCTACAATGAGCAGTTCTTC
few	TRBV7-9	TRBJ1-2	-	CASSGDRGYTF	TGTGCCAGCAGCGGGGACCGGGGCTACACCTTC
many	TRBV7-2	TRBJ2-3	TRBD2	CASSWTSGGTDTQYF	TGTGCCAGCAGCTGGACTAGCGGGGGTACAGATACGCAGTATTTT
-	TRBV6-2/TRBV6-3	TRBJ2-3	-	CASSYRDTQYF	TGTGCCAGCAGTTACAGAGATACGCAGTATTTT
many	TRBV4-1	TRBJ1-4	-	CASSLGGAEKLFF	TGCGCCAGCAGCCTGGGGGGAGCGGAAAAACTGTTTTTT
few	TRBV12-3/TRBV12-4	TRBJ1-3	-	CASSLVSSGNTIYF	TGTGCCAGCAGTTTAGTCAGCTCTGGAAACACCATATATTTT
few	TRBV12-3/TRBV12-4	TRBJ1-1	-	CASSFDNTEAFF	TGTGCCAGCAGTTTCGATAACACTGAAGCTTTCTTT